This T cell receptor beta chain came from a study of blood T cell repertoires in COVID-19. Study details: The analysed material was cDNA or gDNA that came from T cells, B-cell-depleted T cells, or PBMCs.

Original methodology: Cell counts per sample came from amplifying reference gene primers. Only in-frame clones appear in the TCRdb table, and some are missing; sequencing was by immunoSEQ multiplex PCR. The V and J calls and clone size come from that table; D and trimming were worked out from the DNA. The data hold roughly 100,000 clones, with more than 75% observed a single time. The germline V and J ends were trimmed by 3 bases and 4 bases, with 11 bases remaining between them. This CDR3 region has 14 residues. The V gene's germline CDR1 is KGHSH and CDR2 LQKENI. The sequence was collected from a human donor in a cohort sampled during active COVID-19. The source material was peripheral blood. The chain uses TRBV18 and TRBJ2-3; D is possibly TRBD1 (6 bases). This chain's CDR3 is CASSPVRGSDTQYF. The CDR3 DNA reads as TGTGCCAGCTCACCGGTCAGGGGTTCAGATACGCAGTATTTT.